The 3 T cell receptor beta chains below come from one sample, sequenced in a study of T cells in Graves' hyperthyroidism and ophthalmopathy. TCR beta CDR3 region amplification was performed from RNA transcripts. Carried out on the TCR CDR3, a first-round RT-PCR used the HTBI primer set. From the multiplex PCR reads, TCRdb called clonotypes with MiXCR, one entry per CDR3 protein. The data hold approximately 590,000 distinct CDR3 sequences, with 15% to 17% observed a single time. Material for sequencing was blood. Receptor source: a woman younger than 45 with Graves' hyperthyroidism.

To note about this clonotype: One end of the junction varies from germline; a read error may be responsible. This sequence joins TRBV11-1 and TRBJ2-7, with TRBD2 matching over 9 bases. CDR3 length: 15 residues. CDR1 is SGHAT, CDR2 FQDESV, per germline (reference sequence). CDR3 coding DNA: TGCGCCAGCAGCCAAGGAGCGGGAGGCAACTACGAGCAGTACTTC. This codes for CASSQGAGGNYEQYF.

This clonotype was counted between two and nine times. This chain joins TRBV18 and TRBJ1-5; D not certain. The V gene lost 6 bases and the J gene lost 5 bases, with 17 bases spanning the gap. The CDR3 totals 15 residues. In germline, CDR1 is KGHSH, CDR2 LQKENI. The CDR3 DNA reads as TGTGCCAGCTCGCTTACCTCATCCAGCGATCAGCCCCAGCATTTT. Its protein product is CASSLTSSSDQPQHF.

This clonotype was seen many times. V is TRBV2 and J is TRBJ2-7; 8 bases are shared with TRBD2. The trim removed 7 bases at V and 1 base at J, leaving 6 bases unmatched. CDR1 is SNHLY, CDR2 FYNNEI, per germline. This CDR3 comprises 14 residues. CDR3 region: CASMYGRASYEQYF. CDR3 bases: TGTGCCAGCATGTACGGGAGGGCATCCTACGAGCAGTACTTC.